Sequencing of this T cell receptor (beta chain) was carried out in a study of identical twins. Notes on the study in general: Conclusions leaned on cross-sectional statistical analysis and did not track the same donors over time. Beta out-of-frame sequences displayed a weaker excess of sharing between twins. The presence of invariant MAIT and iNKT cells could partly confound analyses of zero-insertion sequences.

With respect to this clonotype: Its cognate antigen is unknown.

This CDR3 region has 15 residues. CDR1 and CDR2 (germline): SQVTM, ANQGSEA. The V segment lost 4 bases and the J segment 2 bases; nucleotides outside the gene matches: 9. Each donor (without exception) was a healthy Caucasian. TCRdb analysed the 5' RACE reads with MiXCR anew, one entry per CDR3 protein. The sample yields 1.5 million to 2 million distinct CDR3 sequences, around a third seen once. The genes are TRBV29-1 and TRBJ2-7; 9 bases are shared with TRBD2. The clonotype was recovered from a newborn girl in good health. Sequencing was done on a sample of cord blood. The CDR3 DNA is TGCAGCGTTGCGGGGGAGCGGGGGGCCGCCTACGAGCAGTACTTC. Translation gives CSVAGERGAAYEQYF.